This TCR beta chain stems from a study of blood T cell repertoires in COVID-19. Across the study: Samples of COVID-19 (acute and convalescent) were obtained from the United States, Italy and Spain. Sources were T cells, B-cell-depleted T cells, or PBMCs; the material itself was cDNA or gDNA.

Authors' analysis steps: For nucleated cells, counts were estimated from reference gene primer amplification. Profiling relied on immunoSEQ multiplex PCR, and the TCRdb table lists in-frame clones only, not all of them. That table supplies the V and J calls and clone size; D and trimming were determined from the DNA. The sample lists over 45,000 clones, 75% to 90% seen once, with 50% to 75% in the top ten. This clone was seen a handful of times. The material sequenced was peripheral blood. The TCR originated in a man between 65 and 85 years old with acute or convalescent COVID-19.

CDR3 coding DNA: TGTGCCAGCAGTGAAGAGCGGACAGGGGGTTTCCCCCTCCACTTT. This gives the protein CASSEERTGGFPLHF. This chain links TRBV6-1 with TRBJ1-6, with 10 bases identical to TRBD1. The CDR3 totals 15 residues. Germline-derived CDR1 and CDR2 are MNHNS and SASEGT. V shed 1 base and J 13 bases; nucleotides not matched to a gene: 7.